Listed below are T cell receptor beta chains from one sample, sequenced in a study of blood T cells in healthy people across ages. Using its own MiXCR run on the 5' RACE reads, TCRdb lists one record per CDR3 protein. The table shows hundreds of thousands of distinct CDR3 sequences, with approximately 50% occurring only once. Sequenced input: blood. These receptors all come from a man aged 60 to 75 in good health. CDR3s include the opening cysteine and the closing phenylalanine or tryptophan. D genes are given only for firm matches. Rows may omit the clone size; those that give it use once, few, many or a size class.

V gene,CDR3 length,clone size,J gene,D gene,CDR3 protein,CDR3 DNA
TRBV15,15,.,TRBJ2-5,.,CATSRGSGGPETQYF,TGTGCCACCAGCAGAGGCTCGGGGGGCCCGGAGACCCAGTACTTC
TRBV5-1,16,once,TRBJ2-5,TRBD2,CASSLNQGTIGETQYF,TGCGCCAGCAGCTTAAACCAAGGGACTATCGGGGAGACCCAGTACTTC
TRBV6-6,16,many,TRBJ2-3,TRBD2,CASRTPRGGGTDTQYF,TGTGCCAGCAGAACCCCGCGGGGGGGCGGCACAGATACGCAGTATTTT
TRBV28,14,.,TRBJ2-7,TRBD2,CASSSGGETYEQYF,TGTGCCAGCAGTTCGGGAGGGGAAACCTACGAGCAGTACTTC
TRBV15,15,.,TRBJ2-5,.,CATSRDKQYQETQYF,TGTGCCACCAGCAGAGATAAACAGTACCAAGAGACCCAGTACTTC
TRBV10-3,15,.,TRBJ2-1,TRBD2,CTIRATSGGYNEQFF,TGTACCATCAGGGCCACTAGCGGGGGCTACAATGAGCAGTTCTTC
TRBV25-1,14,.,TRBJ2-5,TRBD2,CASSLAGDKETQYF,TGTGCCAGCAGCCTAGCGGGGGATAAAGAGACCCAGTACTTC
TRBV3-1,15,.,TRBJ2-6,.,CASSQDGTGANVLTF,TGTGCCAGCAGCCAAGATGGGACAGGGGCCAACGTCCTGACTTTC
TRBV6-6,16,.,TRBJ1-4,TRBD1,CASSYRPGQANEKLFF,TGTGCCAGCAGTTACCGGCCGGGACAGGCGAATGAAAAACTGTTTTTT
TRBV2,12,many,TRBJ1-4,.,CASSARLGKLFF,TGTGCCAGCAGTGCCCGCTTGGGAAAACTGTTTTTT
TRBV6-6,12,.,TRBJ1-2,.,CASRGTSYGYTF,TGTGCCAGCAGGGGGACCAGCTATGGCTACACCTTC
TRBV2,15,once,TRBJ2-7,TRBD2,CASSEAAGGRYEQYF,TGTGCCAGCAGTGAAGCAGCGGGGGGCAGGTACGAGCAGTACTTC
TRBV5-1,15,.,TRBJ2-7,TRBD1,CASSLDGQEAYEQYF,TGCGCCAGCAGCTTGGATGGACAGGAAGCCTACGAGCAGTACTTC
TRBV20-1,15,.,TRBJ1-2,TRBD1,CSARPADRGFYGYTF,TGCAGTGCTCGCCCCGCCGACAGGGGCTTTTATGGCTACACCTTC
TRBV4-2,15,once,TRBJ2-5,TRBD2,CASSQDTGGHWTQYF,TGTGCCAGCAGCCAAGATACGGGGGGGCATTGGACCCAGTACTTC
TRBV3-1,15,.,TRBJ2-7,.,CASSQGVPLFHEQYF,TGTGCCAGCAGCCAAGGGGTACCCCTCTTCCACGAGCAGTACTTC
TRBV6-8,15,few,TRBJ2-5,.,CASSYWDQRQETQYF,TGTGCCAGCAGTTACTGGGACCAAAGACAAGAGACCCAGTACTTC
TRBV4-1,18,.,TRBJ2-1,TRBD2,CASSRYSGGPDSYNEQFF,TGCGCCAGCAGCCGATATAGCGGGGGGCCCGACTCCTACAATGAGCAGTTCTTC